Listed below are T cell receptor beta chains from one sample, sequenced in a study of Ad26.COV2.S vaccination and SARS-CoV-2 variants. Sequencing was performed with immunoSEQ multiplex PCR; in TCRdb, only in-frame clones are kept and a portion is missing. The sample has almost 400,000 clones; about 89% are singletons. Specimen: peripheral blood, collected in a trial of Ad26.COV2.S vaccine versus placebo. The receptor set was obtained from a person between 18 and 65 years old who received the Ad26.COV2.S COVID-19 vaccine or a placebo. Both conserved end residues are part of each CDR3. Fields, in order: V gene, clone size, J gene, D gene, CDR3 protein. D genes are given only for firm matches. Not every row has a clone size; where given, it reads once, few, many or a size class.

TRBV10-3	-	TRBJ1-4	TRBD1	CAIRPGQAIDEKLFF
TRBV7-2	-	TRBJ1-1	-	CASSFGRTEAFF
TRBV5-1	-	TRBJ2-2	-	CASSTGQPGELFF
TRBV19	-	TRBJ2-5	-	CASSTPGGWETQYF
TRBV6-5	-	TRBJ2-7	TRBD2	CASSSLAAGEQYF
TRBV9	once	TRBJ1-3	-	CASSQQIDSYVSGNTIYF
TRBV28	once	TRBJ1-1	-	CASSFGGNTEAFF
TRBV6-1	-	TRBJ2-7	TRBD1	CASSVRLPRDLVQGEQYF
TRBV5-1	-	TRBJ2-7	-	CASSSKGSGPPSYEQYF
TRBV11-3	few	TRBJ2-3	-	CASSRGPRGDTQYF
TRBV11-3	-	TRBJ2-5	TRBD2	CASRRSSGPQETQYF
TRBV5-1	-	TRBJ2-3	-	CASSYRVNADTQYF
TRBV28	-	TRBJ2-2	-	CASSSLGTGELFF
TRBV20-1	-	TRBJ1-2	-	CSASRQLYGYTF
TRBV7-9	once	TRBJ1-1	-	CASSSGGMNTEAFF
TRBV15	-	TRBJ1-4	-	CATSRGRGAREKLFF